Presented here are 21 T cell receptor beta chains from one specimen sequenced in a study of regulatory T cells in long-lasting Graves disease. Combining iRepertoire HTBI primers with Arm-PCR of CDR3 regions, the authors built TCR beta libraries. Via MiXCR, TCRdb re-called the multiplex PCR reads, giving one row per CDR3 protein. The table shows over 450,000 distinct CDR3 sequences, with around 11% occurring only once. Noted time point: newly diagnosed GD, antithyroid drugs for less than 3 months. PBMC-derived RNA was used for the TCR library. The sample also formed part of further work on T cells in Graves' hyperthyroidism and ophthalmopathy.

Here the sequenced sample was peripheral blood mononuclear cells (PBMCs), taken at new diagnosis, from a patient treated with antithyroid drugs. The source is a woman aged 30 to 39 with Graves disease.

The rearrangement links TRBV29-1 to TRBJ2-5; possible D gene TRBD1, 5 bases. V dropped 6 bases and J dropped 1 base, with 12 bases sitting between them. Germline V gives CDR1 SQVTM, CDR2 ANQGSEA. This CDR3 is built from 13 residues. Here the CDR3 DNA reads TGCAGCGTGCCACAGGCCCCCCAAGAGACCCAGTACTTC. Protein sequence: CSVPQAPQETQYF.

This clonotype was counted between two and nine times. CDR3 nucleotides: TGCGCCAGCAGCCAAGATTACTGGCGGGACGAGCAGTACTTC. Amino acids: CASSQDYWRDEQYF. V is TRBV4-3 and J is TRBJ2-7, with D tentatively TRBD2 (5 bases). The CDR3 is 14 amino acids. V lost 0 bases, J lost 5 bases, and 11 bases lay in between. Germline V gene data show CDR1 as LGHNA and CDR2 as YSLEER.

The chain couples TRBV28 to TRBJ2-2, with D unclear. V lost 6 bases and J lost 5, with 10 bases in between. In germline, CDR1 is MDHEN, CDR2 SYDVKM. This CDR3 region has 13 residues. The DNA of the CDR3 is TGTGCCAGCAGCCAAACAGCGACCGGGGAGCTGTTTTTT. Encoded protein: CASSQTATGELFF.

This clonotype was seen repeatedly, ten times or more. The rearrangement uses TRBV2 and TRBJ1-2, with D uncertain. CDR1 is SNHLY, CDR2 FYNNEI, per germline. The length of the CDR3 is 12 residues. V was trimmed by 4 bases and J by 4 bases, leaving 7 bases between them. The CDR3 is CASSGEAYGYTF. The CDR3 nucleotides read TGTGCCAGCAGTGGAGAGGCCTATGGCTACACCTTC.

The chain employs TRBV11-1 and TRBJ2-1; D is unclear. Deletions cut 6 bases from V and 0 bases from J, with 9 bases between. Germline V gene sequence: CDR1 SGHAT, CDR2 FQDESV (reference sequence). This CDR3 region has 14 residues. CDR3 amino acids: CASRKGSSYNEQFF. The CDR3 DNA reads TGTGCCAGCAGAAAGGGTAGCTCCTACAATGAGCAGTTCTTC.

This clonotype was picked up a small number of times. The V and J genes are TRBV6-1 and TRBJ1-5; D might be TRBD1 (5 bases). V dropped 3 bases and J dropped 2 bases, with 14 bases sitting between them. Germline CDR1 reads MNHNS; CDR2 reads SASEGT. The CDR3 sequence is 16 residues long. The CDR3 DNA reads as TGTGCCAGCAGTGACCGGGGCTTAGCCGGCAATCAGCCCCAGCATTTT. Its protein is CASSDRGLAGNQPQHF.

V is TRBV20-1 and J is TRBJ2-7; 9 positions match TRBD2. The CDR3 sequence is 15 residues long. The V gene's germline CDR1 is DFQATT and CDR2 SNEGSKA (reference sequence). V was pared by 1 base and J by 0 bases, with 4 bases of the junction left unmatched. The CDR3 nucleotides read TGCAGTGCTAGAGTTTATAGCGGGAGCTCCTACGAGCAGTACTTC. This sequence encodes CSARVYSGSSYEQYF.

This clonotype was detected many times. The chain links TRBV29-1 to TRBJ2-1, with 7 nucleotides matching TRBD2. CDR1 is SQVTM, CDR2 ANQGSEA, per germline. This CDR3 region has 16 residues. V gave up 0 bases and J gave up 7 bases; unmatched junction bases: 12. CDR3 protein: CSVEEPSSGTLNEQFF. The CDR3 nucleotides read TGCAGCGTTGAAGAACCCTCGAGCGGGACCTTAAATGAGCAGTTCTTC.

This clonotype was counted a few times. The chain uses TRBV29-1 and TRBJ2-1, with 10 positions matching TRBD2. V dropped 5 bases and J dropped 9; count of bases not matched to a gene: 10. The V gene's germline CDR1 is SQVTM and CDR2 ANQGSEA. There are 14 residues in the CDR3. The CDR3 nucleotides are TGCAGCGTTAGGAAGGCAGCGGGAGGGCCTGAGCAGTTCTTC. Amino acid sequence: CSVRKAAGGPEQFF.

This clonotype was detected ten times or more. The chain joins TRBV19 to TRBJ2-1; TRBD2 aligns across 8 bases. Germline V gene lookup returns CDR1 LNHDA and CDR2 SQIVND (reference sequence). There are 15 residues in the CDR3. Trimming cost V 0 bases and J 6 bases; bases outside gene matches: 4. CDR3 nucleotides: TGTGCCAGTAGTATAGAAGCGGGAGTGGGCAATGAGCAGTTCTTC. It translates to CASSIEAGVGNEQFF.

This clonotype occurred many times. The V call is TRBV28, the J call TRBJ1-5; D uncertain. The CDR3 spans 14 residues. Trimming left V 3 bases short and J 8 bases short, with 14 bases between. Per the germline V gene, CDR1 is MDHEN and CDR2 is SYDVKM. This CDR3 reads CASSFFGGVEPQHF. The CDR3 DNA reads as TGTGCCAGCAGTTTCTTCGGCGGGGTAGAGCCCCAGCATTTT.

The V gene is TRBV20-1, the J gene TRBJ1-1, with 7 nucleotides matching TRBD1. The germline V gene encodes CDR1 DFQATT and CDR2 SNEGSKA (reference sequence). V was clipped by 1 base and J by 1 base; unmatched bases: 12. The CDR3 length is 17 residues. CDR3 DNA: TGCAGTGCTAGAGCCCGACAGGGCGCGAAATCGAACACTGAAGCTTTCTTT. Protein: CSARARQGAKSNTEAFF.

This clonotype was observed at least ten times. This chain joins TRBV20-1 and TRBJ2-1; 13 nucleotides match TRBD2. The CDR3 sequence is 16 residues long. Germline loops: CDR1 DFQATT, CDR2 SNEGSKA (reference sequence). The J segment lost 1 base and the V segment lost 6 bases, leaving 6 bases of the junction unmatched. The CDR3 DNA reads TGCAGTGCGCGGACTAGCGGGAGAATATCCTACAATGAGCAGTTCTTC. This gives the protein CSARTSGRISYNEQFF.

This clonotype was found many times. The chain couples TRBV7-8 to TRBJ1-5; D gene uncertain. CDR1 is SGHVS and CDR2 is FQNEAQ in the germline V gene. This CDR3 comprises 12 residues. Trimming took off 5 bases at V and 3 bases at J, with 5 bases between the two ends. As DNA, the CDR3 is TGTGCCAGCAGCATATTCAATCAGCCCCAGCATTTT. Its translation is CASSIFNQPQHF. Complete variable domain (other parts from reference TRBV7-8 and TRBJ1-5): GAGVSQSPRYKVAKRGQDVALRCDPISGHVSLFWYQQALGQGPEFLTYFQNEAQLDKSGLPSDRFFAERPEGSVSTLKIQRTQQEDSAVYLCASSIFNQPQHFGDGTRLSIL.

This clonotype has a count of ten or more. The rearrangement joins TRBV7-2 to TRBJ2-7; no definite D call. Per the germline V gene, CDR1 is SGHTA and CDR2 is FQGNSA. The CDR3 totals 16 residues. V lost 2 bases, J lost 2 bases, and 16 bases lay in between. The CDR3 region is CASSLSSSTFPYEQYF. CDR3 nucleotide sequence: TGTGCCAGCAGCTTAAGCTCTTCCACTTTCCCCTACGAGCAGTACTTC.

There are many counts of this clonotype. This chain uses TRBV6-1 with TRBJ1-5; a weak D match, TRBD1 (5 bases). CDR1 and CDR2 (germline): MNHNS, SASEGT. This CDR3 contains 15 residues. With 5 bases removed from V and 5 bases from J, the gap between germline ends came to 16 bases. In DNA form, the CDR3 reads TGTGCCAGCAGTCCCGGGGCAGGGTGGCATCAGCCCCAGCATTTT. Translating gives CASSPGAGWHQPQHF.

The table lists this clonotype with many counts. The chain links TRBV30 to TRBJ1-3, with no clear D. Between the trimmed V and J ends, which lost 5 bases and 4 bases, there was a span of 15 bases. Germline CDR1 is GTSNPN and CDR2 is SVGIG (reference sequence). The CDR3 is 14 residues long. DNA for the CDR3: TGTGCCTGGGGAGCGGGATATGCAGGAAACACCATATATTTT. Translated: CAWGAGYAGNTIYF.

In its sample, this clonotype was seen a few times. V gene TRBV3-1 combines with J gene TRBJ1-1, with D uncertain. The V end was cut by 4 bases, the J end by 5 bases, with 11 bases between. The CDR3 has 13 residues. Germline V gene sequence: CDR1 LGHDT, CDR2 YNNKEL (reference sequence). CDR3 nucleotide sequence: TGTGCCAGCAGCCCAAAGGCGGCAACTGAAGCTTTCTTT. This gives the protein CASSPKAATEAFF.

The rearrangement links TRBV6-1 to TRBJ1-4, with D maybe TRBD1 (5 bases). Trimming took 5 bases from V and 8 from J, leaving 15 bases between them. The CDR3 sequence is 14 residues long. Germline CDR1 MNHNS, CDR2 SASEGT. DNA for the CDR3: TGTGCCAGCAGTCCATGGGGACGCGAAGAAAAACTGTTTTTT. Encoded protein: CASSPWGREEKLFF.

The V and J genes are TRBV5-1 and TRBJ2-3, with TRBD2 as a possible D gene (6 bases). CDR3 length: 14 residues. V was clipped by 4 bases and J by 4 bases, with 13 bases between them. From germline, CDR1 is SGHRS and CDR2 YFSETQ. DNA of the CDR3: TGCGCCAGCAGCCTCTCGGGACTTGCAGATACGCAGTATTTT. It translates to CASSLSGLADTQYF.

This clonotype was recorded many times. The rearrangement joins TRBV20-1 to TRBJ2-1; tentatively, D is TRBD2 (5 bases). V lost 4 bases, J lost 4 bases, and 14 bases lay in between. CDR1 and CDR2 from the germline V gene are DFQATT and SNEGSKA (reference sequence). CDR3 length: 14 amino acids. The CDR3 region is CSAKRRGVYNEQFF. CDR3 DNA sequence: TGCAGTGCTAAAAGACGGGGAGTTTACAATGAGCAGTTCTTC.